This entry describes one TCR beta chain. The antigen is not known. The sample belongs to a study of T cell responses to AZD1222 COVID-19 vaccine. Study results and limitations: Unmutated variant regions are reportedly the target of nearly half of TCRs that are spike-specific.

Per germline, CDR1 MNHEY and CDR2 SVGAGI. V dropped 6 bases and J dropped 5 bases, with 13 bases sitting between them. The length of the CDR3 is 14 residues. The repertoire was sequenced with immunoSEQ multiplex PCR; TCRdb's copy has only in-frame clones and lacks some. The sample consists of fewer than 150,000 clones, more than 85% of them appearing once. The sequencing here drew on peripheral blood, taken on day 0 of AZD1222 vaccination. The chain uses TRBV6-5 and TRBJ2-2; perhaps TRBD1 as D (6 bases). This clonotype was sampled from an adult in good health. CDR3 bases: TGTGCCAGCAGCCACGCCACAGGGACCGGGGAGCTGTTTTTT. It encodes CASSHATGTGELFF.